The rows below give T cell receptor beta chains drawn from one sample of a study of T cell repertoires in cytomegalovirus infection. TCRdb re-called the reads with MiXCR, one entry per CDR3 protein. The sample has 250,000 to 300,000 distinct CDR3 sequences; about a quarter are singletons. Source material: PBMCs. The receptors were gathered from a human donor in good health (CMV status not recorded). Some clones in this sample may be carry-over from other donors' samples. Each CDR3 is given with its conserved first and last residue. Each record gives: J gene, clone size, V gene, D gene, CDR3 protein, CDR3 DNA. The D gene is left open where the match is weak. The listing skips clone size in some rows; elsewhere it reads once, few, many or a size class.

TRBJ2-2 few TRBV9 NA CASSPQGGHTGELFF TGTGCCAGCAGCCCCCAGGGGGGGCACACCGGGGAGCTGTTTTTT
TRBJ1-5 many TRBV28 TRBD1 CASSSHPRGPGQPQHF TGTGCCAGCAGTTCCCACCCTAGGGGGCCCGGCCAGCCCCAGCATTTT
TRBJ1-5 NA TRBV20-1 NA CSARDRVGGRPQHF TGCAGTGCTAGAGATCGAGTGGGAGGACGACCCCAGCATTTT
TRBJ2-1 NA TRBV4-1 NA CASSQEGGNEQFF TGCGCCAGCAGCCAAGAGGGCGGAAATGAGCAGTTCTTC
TRBJ2-7 NA TRBV7-3 NA CASSPPRTGGEQYF TGTGCCAGCAGCCCACCCCGGACGGGCGGCGAGCAGTACTTC
TRBJ2-1 few TRBV7-9 NA CASINYRDTRNNEQFF TGTGCCAGCATCAATTACCGGGACACAAGGAACAATGAGCAGTTCTTC
TRBJ2-7 NA TRBV7-9 NA CASSANMVGEQYF TGTGCCAGCAGCGCAAACATGGTAGGCGAGCAGTACTTC
TRBJ2-1 NA TRBV14 TRBD2 CASSQEGLAGAWAFF TGTGCCAGCAGCCAAGAGGGACTAGCGGGGGCCTGGGCGTTCTTC
TRBJ2-3 once TRBV29-1 TRBD2 CSVEGALLAGGQDTQYF TGCAGCGTTGAGGGGGCGCTACTAGCGGGAGGGCAAGATACGCAGTATTTT
TRBJ1-1 NA TRBV25-1 TRBD1 CASRDRDSAQFDTEAFF TGTGCCAGCAGAGACCGGGACAGCGCACAATTTGACACTGAAGCTTTCTTT
TRBJ2-1 many TRBV7-2 TRBD2 CASSAGTSRSGQFF TGTGCCAGCAGCGCCGGGACTAGTCGGTCTGGGCAGTTCTTC
TRBJ2-1 NA TRBV15 TRBD1 CATSWDREFYNEQFF TGTGCCACCAGCTGGGACAGGGAATTTTACAATGAGCAGTTCTTC
TRBJ1-5 NA TRBV29-1 NA CSVESWGNQPQHF TGCAGCGTTGAGTCGTGGGGTAATCAGCCCCAGCATTTT
TRBJ2-2 many TRBV7-8 TRBD2 CASSLASGLAGGGELFF TGTGCCAGCAGCTTAGCTTCGGGACTAGCGGGAGGTGGGGAGCTGTTTTTT
TRBJ2-7 NA TRBV6-2/TRBV6-3 NA CASRSGGGLFYEQYF TGTGCCAGCAGATCAGGCGGGGGCCTATTTTACGAGCAGTACTTC
TRBJ1-1 few TRBV5-1 NA CASSLNQRNTEAFF TGCGCCAGCAGCTTAAATCAGAGGAACACTGAAGCTTTCTTT
TRBJ1-5 NA TRBV20-1 NA CSARDLGSGLPQPQHF TGCAGTGCTAGAGATCTCGGGTCAGGACTACCTCAGCCCCAGCATTTT
TRBJ1-1 NA TRBV7-2 NA CASSLEAWGAEAFF TGTGCCAGCAGCTTAGAGGCGTGGGGGGCTGAAGCTTTCTTT
TRBJ2-3 NA TRBV7-6 TRBD2 CASSLVRGGPTQYF TGTGCCAGCAGCTTAGTTCGGGGGGGCCCCACGCAGTATTTT
TRBJ1-2 NA TRBV24-1 TRBD1 CATRGTGGPGSYTF TGTGCCACCAGGGGGACAGGGGGCCCTGGGAGCTACACCTTC
TRBJ2-3 NA TRBV7-9 NA CASSLFGGNTDTQYF TGTGCCAGCAGCTTATTCGGAGGAAACACAGATACGCAGTATTTT
TRBJ1-3 NA TRBV5-1 NA CASSFSGFSGNTIYF TGCGCCAGCAGCTTCTCGGGCTTCTCTGGAAACACCATATATTTT
TRBJ2-1 NA TRBV29-1 TRBD2 CSTPGLGYNEQFF TGCAGCACGCCGGGACTAGGATACAATGAGCAGTTCTTC
TRBJ1-5 few TRBV6-2/TRBV6-3 NA CASSQRDTVLRGQPQHF TGTGCCAGCAGTCAACGGGACACAGTACTTAGAGGTCAGCCCCAGCATTTT
TRBJ2-7 NA TRBV28 NA CASSSRLVSYEQYF TGTGCCAGCAGTTCCCGACTAGTTTCCTACGAGCAGTACTTC
TRBJ1-5 NA TRBV28 TRBD1 CASSSTGRGNQPQHF TGTGCCAGCAGTTCGACAGGGAGAGGGAATCAGCCCCAGCATTTT
TRBJ2-5 many TRBV7-2 NA CASSPPGPDQYF TGTGCCAGCAGCCCGCCCGGCCCGGACCAGTACTTC
TRBJ2-1 few TRBV12-3/TRBV12-4 TRBD1 CASRRQGASYNEQFF TGTGCCAGCAGACGACAGGGGGCCTCCTACAATGAGCAGTTCTTC
TRBJ1-1 few TRBV30 TRBD1 CASPRTGGIGAFF TGTGCCAGTCCCAGGACAGGGGGCATTGGAGCTTTCTTT
TRBJ2-7 few TRBV11-2 NA CASSLARGPSYEQYF TGTGCCAGCAGCTTAGCTCGGGGGCCCTCCTACGAGCAGTACTTC
TRBJ2-1 NA TRBV7-2 TRBD1 CASSYTGGRQFF TGTGCCAGCAGCTATACAGGGGGTCGGCAGTTCTTC
TRBJ1-2 NA TRBV27 TRBD1 CASSPSGTVYYGYTF TGTGCCAGCAGTCCCTCTGGGACAGTCTACTATGGCTACACCTTC
TRBJ2-7 NA TRBV18 NA CASSPRGEAHEQYF TGTGCCAGCTCACCCCGAGGTGAGGCCCACGAGCAGTACTTC
TRBJ2-1 NA TRBV20-1 TRBD2 CSATSGGYNEQFF TGCAGTGCAACTAGCGGGGGTTACAATGAGCAGTTCTTC
TRBJ1-4 few TRBV20-1 TRBD1 CSAGGQGAEKLFF TGCAGTGCAGGGGGACAGGGGGCCGAAAAACTGTTTTTT
TRBJ2-3 NA TRBV5-6 TRBD2 CASSLRGGSSDTQYF TGTGCCAGCAGCTTGAGGGGCGGGAGCTCAGATACGCAGTATTTT
TRBJ2-1 few TRBV5-1 NA CASSTGTDGIYNEQFF TGCGCCAGCAGCACCGGGACTGACGGGATTTACAATGAGCAGTTCTTC
TRBJ1-2 few TRBV14 TRBD1 CASSNDRAVYGYTF TGTGCCAGCAGCAATGACAGGGCGGTCTATGGCTACACCTTC
TRBJ2-3 NA TRBV20-1 NA CSAEGSRTDTQYF TGCAGTGCTGAGGGGAGTCGCACAGATACGCAGTATTTT
TRBJ1-2 few TRBV7-6 NA CASSLNPRAALGYTF TGTGCCAGCAGCTTAAACCCCCGGGCGGCGTTGGGCTACACCTTC
TRBJ2-7 NA TRBV25-1 NA CATLGRGPGQGEQYF TGTGCCACTCTCGGGAGGGGGCCGGGCCAGGGGGAGCAGTACTTC